The present TCR beta chain was sequenced within a study of T cells in Graves' hyperthyroidism and ophthalmopathy. General study points: Before onset, by a median of around 6.4 months, the model predicted ophthalmopathy. Through a model of 13 V-J features, ophthalmopathy was separated from stable hyperthyroidism. Clonotypes that were expanded in thyroid above 0.001 mostly appeared in blood too.

V lost 1 base and J lost 7, with 23 bases in between. Germline-derived CDR1 and CDR2 are LNHNV and YYDKDF (reference sequence). The CDR3 sequence is 17 residues long. Pregnant or lactating patients were excluded, as were those with uncontrolled infection or other autoimmune disease. Amplified TCR beta CDR3 regions derived from RNA transcripts. Carried out on the TCR CDR3, a first-round RT-PCR used the HTBI primer set. A single record per CDR3 protein comes from TCRdb applying MiXCR to the multiplex PCR reads. The table has around 580,000 distinct CDR3 sequences, approximately 15% seen once. Note on this clonotype: Its antigen is not known.

Material: blood. The chain carries TRBV15 and TRBJ2-7, with D possibly being TRBD1 (5 bases). The clonotype comes from a woman aged 18 to 35 with Graves' hyperthyroidism. The CDR3 is CATSRADPRASSREQYF. CDR3 sequence (DNA): TGTGCCACCAGCAGAGCAGATCCCAGGGCCTCCTCACGGGAGCAGTACTTC.